This section outlines one T cell receptor (beta chain) sequence together with its context. These data originate in a study of control samples from healthy donors and cancer patients. From germline, CDR1 is MDHEN and CDR2 SYDVKM. V gave up 7 bases and J gave up 5 bases, with 18 bases separating them. The CDR3 is made up of 14 amino acids. Method: immunoSEQ multiplex PCR; TCRdb's copy keeps in-frame clones and lacks some. Here the sample spans around 94,000 clones, roughly nine tenths being singletons. This chain uses TRBV28 with TRBJ2-7; perhaps TRBD2 as D (7 bases). This TCR came from a woman in her fifties or sixties in good health. The sample was blood. For the CDR3, the DNA is TGTGCCAGCACCCGGGGGGCGGGAAGGAACGAGCAGTACTTC. Translating it yields CASTRGAGRNEQYF.